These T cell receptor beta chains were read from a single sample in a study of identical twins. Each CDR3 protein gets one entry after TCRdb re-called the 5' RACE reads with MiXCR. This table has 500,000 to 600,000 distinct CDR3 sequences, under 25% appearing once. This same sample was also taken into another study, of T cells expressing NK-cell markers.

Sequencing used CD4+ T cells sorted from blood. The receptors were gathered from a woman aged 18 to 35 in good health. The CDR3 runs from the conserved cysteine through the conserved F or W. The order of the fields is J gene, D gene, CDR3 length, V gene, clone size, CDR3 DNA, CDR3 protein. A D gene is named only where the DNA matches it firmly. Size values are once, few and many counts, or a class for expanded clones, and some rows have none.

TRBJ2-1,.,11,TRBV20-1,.,TGCAGTGCTCACCTACGGGATGAGCAGTTCTTC,CSAHLRDEQFF
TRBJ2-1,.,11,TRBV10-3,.,TGTGCCATCAGAACGGTCGATGAGCAGTTCTTC,CAIRTVDEQFF
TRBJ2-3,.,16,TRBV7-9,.,TGTGCCAGCAGCTTATCTCGGGGGACTCGCACAGATACGCAGTATTTT,CASSLSRGTRTDTQYF
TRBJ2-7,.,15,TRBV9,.,TGTGCCAGCAGCGTAGACCCCGGAGGGGGTCGCGAGCAGTACTTC,CASSVDPGGGREQYF
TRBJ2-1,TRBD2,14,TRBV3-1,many,TGTGCCAGCAGCCCCTTTGGGGGGGGCAATGAGCAGTTCTTC,CASSPFGGGNEQFF
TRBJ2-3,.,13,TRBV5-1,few,TGCGCCAGCAGCGTTAAAAGCACAGATACGCAGTATTTT,CASSVKSTDTQYF
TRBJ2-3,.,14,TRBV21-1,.,TGTGCCAGCAGCAAAGGAACAGACGCAGATACGCAGTATTTT,CASSKGTDADTQYF
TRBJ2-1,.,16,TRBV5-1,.,TGCGCCAGCAGCCCCCCGCGGGGCGGTTCCTACAATGAGCAGTTCTTC,CASSPPRGGSYNEQFF
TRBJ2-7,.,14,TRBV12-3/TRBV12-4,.,TGTGCCAGCTCCCTGGGCAGGAACCCCTACGAGCAGTACTTC,CASSLGRNPYEQYF
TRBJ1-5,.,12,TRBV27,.,TGTGCCAGCGGCTGGGTACATCAGCCCCAGCATTTT,CASGWVHQPQHF
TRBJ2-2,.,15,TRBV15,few,TGTGCCACCAGCAGAGATCCGGGTTTCGGACGGGAGCTGTTTTTT,CATSRDPGFGRELFF
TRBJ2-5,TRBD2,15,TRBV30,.,TGTGCCAGCAAGGGACTAGCATTAGGAGAGGAGACCCAGTACTTC,CASKGLALGEETQYF
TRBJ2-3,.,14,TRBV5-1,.,TGCGCCAGCAGCACCGGGACCCCGACAGATACGCAGTATTTT,CASSTGTPTDTQYF
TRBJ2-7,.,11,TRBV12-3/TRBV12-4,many,TGTGCCAGCAGCCATGGTCGCGAGCAGTACTTC,CASSHGREQYF
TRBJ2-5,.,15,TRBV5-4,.,TGTGCCAGCAGCTTGGGGGGTAGAGTTGCCGAGACCCAGTACTTC,CASSLGGRVAETQYF
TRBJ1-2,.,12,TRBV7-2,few,TGTGCCAGCAGCGACAGAATCTATGGCTACACCTTC,CASSDRIYGYTF
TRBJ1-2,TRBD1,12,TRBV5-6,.,TGTGCCAGCGACAGGGGGCAAGATGGCTACACCTTC,CASDRGQDGYTF
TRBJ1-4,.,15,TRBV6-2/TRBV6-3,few,TGTGCCAGCAGTTCCGGACGGATGGGGTATGAAAAACTGTTTTTT,CASSSGRMGYEKLFF
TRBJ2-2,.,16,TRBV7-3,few,TGTGCCAGCAGCCCCCATTCCCCTGATAACACCGGGGAGCTGTTTTTT,CASSPHSPDNTGELFF
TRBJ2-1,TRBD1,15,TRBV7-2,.,TGTGCCAGTACCGCAAGGGCAGGGGGCACCGATGAGCAGTTCTTC,CASTARAGGTDEQFF
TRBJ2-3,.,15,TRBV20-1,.,TGCAGTGCTAGGCCTCTGCCGGGGGGCGGGGATACGCAGTATTTT,CSARPLPGGGDTQYF
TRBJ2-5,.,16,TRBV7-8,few,TGTGCCAGCAGCTCGTCCCGGGCCCCAAGGCAAGAGACCCAGTACTTC,CASSSSRAPRQETQYF
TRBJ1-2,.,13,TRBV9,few,TGTGCCAGCAGCGTCCGGGAAGGGGATGGCTACACCTTC,CASSVREGDGYTF
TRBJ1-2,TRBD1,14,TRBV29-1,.,TGCAGCGTTACCGAATACAGGGGAGGCTATGGCTACACCTTC,CSVTEYRGGYGYTF
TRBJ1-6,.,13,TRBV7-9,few,TGTGCCAGCAGCTTAGAAGAATTTTCACCCCTCCACTTT,CASSLEEFSPLHF
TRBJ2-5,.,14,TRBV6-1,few,TGTGCCAGCAGGGACACCAAAGGCCAAGAGACCCAGTACTTC,CASRDTKGQETQYF
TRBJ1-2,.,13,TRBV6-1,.,TGTGCCAGCAGCGCAGTGGCACAGGGATATGGAACCTTC,CASSAVAQGYGTF
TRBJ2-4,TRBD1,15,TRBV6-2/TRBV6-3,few,TGTGCCAGCAGGAGACAGGGTCGGACCAAAAACATTCAGTACTTC,CASRRQGRTKNIQYF
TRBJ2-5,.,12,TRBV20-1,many,TGCAGTGCTAGTGCGGCAGCGGGGACCCAGTACTTC,CSASAAAGTQYF
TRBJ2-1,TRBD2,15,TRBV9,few,TGTGCCAGCAGCCCCCGGACTAGCTCTGGCAATGAGCAGTTCTTC,CASSPRTSSGNEQFF
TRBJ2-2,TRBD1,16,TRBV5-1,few,TGCGCCAGCAGCGCGTTGAACAGGGGTCCTACCGGGGAGCTGTTTTTT,CASSALNRGPTGELFF
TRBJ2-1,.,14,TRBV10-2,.,TGCGCCAGCTTTGGTAGGAGCTCCTACAATGAGCAGTTCTTC,CASFGRSSYNEQFF
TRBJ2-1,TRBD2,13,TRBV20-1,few,TGCAGTGCTCCCCGGACTAGCACGCCTGAGCAGTTCTTC,CSAPRTSTPEQFF
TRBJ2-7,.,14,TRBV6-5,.,TGTGCCAGCAGTTACCAGGACGGAACCTACGAGCAGTACTTC,CASSYQDGTYEQYF
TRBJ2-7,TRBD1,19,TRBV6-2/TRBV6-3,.,TGTGCCAGCAGTTACCCCGGGACAGGGTCCTCCGGGAGCTCCTACGAGCAGTACTTC,CASSYPGTGSSGSSYEQYF
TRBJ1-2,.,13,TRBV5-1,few,TGCGCCAGCAGCTTGGGACTCCTCTATGGCTACACCTTC,CASSLGLLYGYTF
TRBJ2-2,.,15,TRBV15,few,TGTGCCACCAGCAGAGATAAGGGGAACACCGGGGAGCTGTTTTTT,CATSRDKGNTGELFF
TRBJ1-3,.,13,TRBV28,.,TGTGCCAGCAGGGGTGGCGCGGCCAACACCATATATTTT,CASRGGAANTIYF
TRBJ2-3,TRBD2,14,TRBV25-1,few,TGTGCCAGCAGTGCGCGGGGGGGCCCAGATACGCAGTATTTT,CASSARGGPDTQYF
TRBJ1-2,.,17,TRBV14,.,TGTGCCAGCAGCCAAGGATCCATTGGTTATAGACGGAATGGCTACACCTTC,CASSQGSIGYRRNGYTF
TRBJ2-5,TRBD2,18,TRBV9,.,TGTGCCAGCAGCGTAGGGGCACTAGCGGGAGGGAACCAAGAGACCCAGTACTTC,CASSVGALAGGNQETQYF